These T cell receptor beta chains were read from a single sample in a study of blood T cell repertoires in COVID-19. The data were produced by immunoSEQ multiplex PCR, yet TCRdb's version contains in-frame clones alone and is incomplete. The sample lists 15,000 to 20,000 clones, around nine tenths occurring once. Specimen: peripheral blood. These receptors came from a woman in her fifties or sixties with active COVID-19. The conserved cysteine and the conserved F or W are not part of the CDR3 here. Only part of the rows carry a size: once, few, many, or a class if the clone is expanded.

clone_size,j_call,v_call,cdr3_aa
-,TRBJ2-1,TRBV4-1,ASSQGSEYYEQF
-,TRBJ2-3,TRBV5-1,ASSQTGGAGTDTQY
once,TRBJ2-7,TRBV2,ASRGRREY
-,TRBJ1-2,TRBV12-3/TRBV12-4,ASSLRGGGYT
once,TRBJ2-7,TRBV3-1/TRBV3-2,ASSVTPRGTFSAQQY
-,TRBJ2-2,TRBV9,ASSVTGISPSGELF
-,TRBJ2-1,TRBV6-2/TRBV6-3,ASSYSPPGGIYNEQF
medium-sized,TRBJ1-2,TRBV6-6,ASSISGTFYGYT
-,TRBJ1-3,TRBV3-1/TRBV3-2,ASSQGTGAGNTIY
-,TRBJ2-5,TRBV6-5,ASGAGYRGKTQY
-,TRBJ1-5,TRBV5-6,ASSLVQDNQPQH
-,TRBJ2-3,TRBV5-4,ASSLVSGTQY
few,TRBJ1-5,TRBV2,ATGTGGNQPQH
-,TRBJ1-1,TRBV29-1,SATGTANTEAF
-,TRBJ2-5,TRBV5-1,ASSLASNPEGTQY
once,TRBJ1-1,TRBV12-3/TRBV12-4,ASSLSGDTEAF
once,TRBJ2-6,TRBV11-2,ASSIPGTGTGANVLT
-,TRBJ2-5,TRBV7-6,ASSLANSQETQY
-,TRBJ2-3,TRBV27,ASSLTGWGDTQY
-,TRBJ1-1,TRBV6-5,ASRSTRQGTTEAF
-,TRBJ2-1,TRBV6-5,ASRVGLASNYEQF
-,TRBJ1-2,TRBV5-1,ASSIGTGGWAGYT
-,TRBJ2-1,TRBV6-4,ASSVDSYYNEQF
-,TRBJ2-1,TRBV11-2,ASSFAGGLLEQF
-,TRBJ1-1,TRBV19,ASSISGGQGEAF
-,TRBJ1-6,TRBV5-4,ASRRDPRTTGFDSPLH
-,TRBJ2-5,TRBV5-6,ASSPPVAAAWETQY
-,TRBJ1-3,TRBV5-1,ASSLMGGVGNTIY
-,TRBJ1-5,TRBV3-1/TRBV3-2,ASSLDRDQPQH
-,TRBJ2-7,TRBV7-5,VRSPRRQVTRYEQY
few,TRBJ1-2,TRBV29-1,SVTTGGSGYT
-,TRBJ2-3,TRBV6-1,ASSDWSGGAGTDTQY
-,TRBJ1-6,TRBV6-5,ASRRTAGALH
-,TRBJ2-2,TRBV6-5,ASRPMGSGAGELF
-,TRBJ2-7,TRBV3-1/TRBV3-2,ASSPPGKRGSYEQY
few,TRBJ1-3,TRBV6-8,ASSTGTGG
-,TRBJ2-7,TRBV21-1,ANTKTGNYEQY